Presented here are 31 T cell receptor beta chains from one specimen sequenced in a study of blood T cell repertoires in COVID-19. The repertoire was sequenced with immunoSEQ multiplex PCR; TCRdb's copy has only in-frame clones and lacks some. The table shows some 200,000 clones, with 85% occurring only once. The sequenced sample was peripheral blood. These receptors came from a woman aged 70 to 79 with COVID-19, enrolled during active disease.

V and J are TRBV14 and TRBJ2-7; TRBD1 is a possible D gene (5 bases). With 4 bases removed from V and 6 bases from J, the gap between germline ends came to 10 bases. The CDR3 is 12 amino acids. Germline loops: CDR1 SGHDN, CDR2 FVKESK. This CDR3 reads CASSPGMAEQYF. CDR3 coding DNA: TGTGCCAGCAGCCCAGGGATGGCCGAGCAGTACTTC. The full variable domain, rest sourced from reference TRBV14 and TRBJ2-7, is EAGVTQFPSHSVIEKGQTVTLRCDPISGHDNLYWYRRVMGKEIKFLLHFVKESKQDESGMPNNRFLAERTGGTYSTLKVQPAELEDSGVYFCASSPGMAEQYFGPGTRLTVT.

This chain joins TRBV19 and TRBJ1-1; no clear D. The germline gives CDR1 LNHDA, CDR2 SQIVND (reference sequence). The CDR3 totals 16 residues. V shed 7 bases and J shed 0 bases, with 18 bases lying between them. DNA for the CDR3: TGTGCCAGTACCCATGGGGAGGAAAATATGAACACTGAAGCTTTCTTT. Its protein is CASTHGEENMNTEAFF.

The chain has TRBV3-1 (or the pseudogene TRBV3-2) and TRBJ2-7, with TRBD2 as a possible D gene (6 bases). The CDR3 runs 14 residues. CDR1 is LGHDT, CDR2 YNNKEL, per germline (reference sequence). Deletions cut 5 bases from V and 3 bases from J, with 14 bases between. Here the CDR3 DNA reads TGTGCCAGCAGCGAAAGTGGGGGGTACTACGAGCAGTACTTC. Translated: CASSESGGYYEQYF.

V usage is TRBV14 and J usage is TRBJ2-1; the D is unclear. The CDR3 has 15 amino acids. CDR1 and CDR2 (germline): SGHDN, FVKESK. Trimming pared 4 bases from V and 8 bases from J, leaving 18 bases between. The CDR3 region has the DNA TGTGCCAGCAGCCCGCGCCTTGTTTCATCGGATGAGCAGTTCTTC. It yields the protein CASSPRLVSSDEQFF.

The J gene is TRBJ1-5, the V gene TRBV5-6, with 7 bases aligning to TRBD1. The CDR3 has 13 amino acids. Germline CDR1 reads SGHDT; CDR2 reads YYEEEE. V dropped 4 bases and J dropped 4; count of bases not matched to a gene: 2. CDR3 nucleotide sequence: TGTGCCAGCAGCCCAGGGGGTAATCAGCCCCAGCATTTT. Translation: CASSPGGNQPQHF. Using reference TRBV5-6 and TRBJ1-5 for the parts outside the CDR3, the full variable domain is DAGVTQSPTHLIKTRGQQVTLRCSPKSGHDTVSWYQQALGQGPQFIFQYYEEEERQRGNFPDRFSGHQFPNYSSELNVNALLLGDSALYLCASSPGGNQPQHFGDGTRLSIL.

V and J are TRBV27 and TRBJ2-5; D may be TRBD2 (5 bases). This CDR3 is built from 14 residues. The germline gives CDR1 MNHEY, CDR2 SMNVEV (reference sequence). The V end was cut by 3 bases, the J end by 4 bases, with 12 bases between. CDR3 nucleotide sequence: TGTGCCAGCAGTTTGGGTAGGACTGTAGAGACCCAGTACTTC. Translated, it gives CASSLGRTVETQYF.

This clone was detected a few times. This sequence joins TRBV4-3 and TRBJ1-2, with a weak D call TRBD1 (5 bases). Germline V gives CDR1 LGHNA, CDR2 YSLEER. The CDR3 sequence is 14 residues long. Trimming left V 6 bases short and J 0 bases short, with 11 bases between. The chain's CDR3 is CASSPGFSNYGYTF. The CDR3 bases are TGCGCCAGCAGTCCAGGGTTCTCTAACTATGGCTACACCTTC.

The genes are TRBV4-1 and TRBJ1-2, with D possibly TRBD1 on 6 matching bases. Trimming shortened V by 3 bases and J by 1 base, and 9 bases separated the two germline ends. The CDR3 sequence is 14 residues long. The germline V gene encodes CDR1 MGHRA and CDR2 YSYEKL. The CDR3 region is CASSQDSFNYGYTF. The CDR3 region has the DNA TGCGCCAGCAGCCAGGACAGTTTTAACTATGGCTACACCTTC.

This clone was seen a handful of times. V and J are TRBV29-1 and TRBJ1-2; 7 bases match TRBD1. The germline gives CDR1 SQVTM, CDR2 ANQGSEA. This CDR3 contains 15 residues. V shed 4 bases, J shed 7 bases, and the junction held 15 bases outside the gene matches. As DNA, the CDR3 is TGCAGCGTTGTCCATGTAGGGGGCGAAGGGAGTGGCTACACCTTC. It is translated as CSVVHVGGEGSGYTF.

The rearrangement links TRBV12-3 or TRBV12-4 to TRBJ1-1, with 7 bases aligning to TRBD1. Germline trimming cut 5 bases from V and 6 bases from J; bases unmatched to any gene: 6. This CDR3 contains 13 residues. DNA for the CDR3: TGTGCCAGCAGTCTGAACAGGGGTGCTGAAGCTTTCTTT. Translation gives CASSLNRGAEAFF.

This rearrangement joins TRBV2 to TRBJ1-1; 7 bases align to TRBD1. Germline V CDR1 and CDR2: SNHLY, FYNNEI. The CDR3 runs to 14 residues. After removal of 7 bases from V and 1 base from J, the junction contained 6 bases not matched to a gene. In DNA form, the CDR3 reads TGTGCCAGCACGAGACAGGGCTCGAACACTGAAGCTTTCTTT. It codes for CASTRQGSNTEAFF.

The chain employs TRBV30 and TRBJ2-5; D is unresolved. This CDR3 is built from 13 residues. With 3 bases removed from V and 3 bases from J, the gap between germline ends came to 11 bases. CDR1 is GTSNPN, CDR2 SVGIG, per germline (reference sequence). The chain's CDR3 is CAWSGYSKETQYF. Written as DNA, the CDR3 is TGTGCCTGGAGCGGATATAGCAAAGAGACCCAGTACTTC.

This clone was found a few times. This rearrangement joins TRBV5-4 to TRBJ2-1, with unresolved D. The CDR3 is 14 residues long. Trimming cost V 2 bases and J 9 bases, with 15 bases left between them. Germline V gene sequence: CDR1 SGHNT, CDR2 YYREEE (reference sequence). CDR3 loop: CASSFYPSGGEQFF. In nucleotides, the CDR3 is TGTGCCAGCAGCTTTTATCCGAGTGGCGGTGAGCAGTTCTTC.

As concerns this clone: At one of its ends the junction is not consistent with the germline gene, which may arise from a read error. The chain links TRBV3-1 (or the pseudogene TRBV3-2) to TRBJ2-7; 7 bases map to TRBD1. Per germline, CDR1 LGHDT and CDR2 YNNKEL (reference sequence). The CDR3 is made up of 14 amino acids. CDR3 residues: CASSQGGFDRDPTF. In DNA, the CDR3 is TGTGCCAGCAGCCAAGGGGGGTTCGACAGGGACCCCACCTTC.

This chain connects TRBV5-6 to TRBJ2-3; 11 bases match TRBD2. The germline gives CDR1 SGHDT, CDR2 YYEEEE. The CDR3 length is 16 residues. J lost 3 bases, V lost 6 bases, and 9 bases had no gene match. CDR3 protein: CASNPVAGGLTDTQYF. Written as DNA, the CDR3 is TGTGCCAGCAACCCTGTAGCGGGGGGGCTTACAGATACGCAGTATTTT.

The V call is TRBV6-5, the J call TRBJ1-1; D is undetermined. V shed 5 bases and J shed 5 bases, with 15 bases lying between them. Looked up from germline, CDR1 is MNHEY and CDR2 is SVGAGI. This CDR3 contains 14 residues. The CDR3 region is CASSPPSGWTEAFF. In DNA, the CDR3 is TGTGCCAGCAGTCCCCCCTCGGGGTGGACTGAAGCTTTCTTT.

The CDR3 reads CASSQAGGDGYTF. CDR3 nucleotides: TGCGCCAGCAGCCAAGCGGGGGGGGATGGCTACACCTTC. J is TRBJ1-2 and V is TRBV4-3; perhaps TRBD1 as D (5 bases). Trimming pared 1 base from V and 6 bases from J, leaving 9 bases between. This CDR3 is 13 amino acids long. The germline CDR1 and CDR2 sequences are LGHNA and YSLEER.

The genes are TRBV3-1 (or the pseudogene TRBV3-2) and TRBJ1-5, with no clear D. Trimming shortened V by 1 base and J by 4 bases, and 11 bases separated the two germline ends. This CDR3 has 15 amino acids. Germline V lookup: CDR1 LGHDT, CDR2 YNNKEL (reference sequence). As DNA, the CDR3 is TGTGCCAGCAGCCAAGTACTCGGTCTGAATCAGCCCCAGCATTTT. This encodes CASSQVLGLNQPQHF.

The chain employs TRBV7-2 and TRBJ1-2; D is possibly TRBD1 (6 bases). CDR3 length equals 13 residues. The V gene lost 8 bases and the J gene lost 5 bases, with 15 bases spanning the gap. CDR1 and CDR2 from the germline V gene are SGHTA and FQGNSA. CDR3: CASASGTSYGYTF. DNA for the CDR3: TGTGCCAGCGCTTCCGGGACATCGTATGGCTACACCTTC.

CDR3 nucleotide sequence: TGTGCCAGCAGTAGAGACAGGGTCACTGAAGCTTTCTTT. It codes for CASSRDRVTEAFF. The chain couples TRBV6-5 to TRBJ1-1; 7 bases are a match to TRBD1. Per the germline V gene, CDR1 is MNHEY and CDR2 is SVGAGI. Losses at the gene ends were 5 bases for V and 4 bases for J; bases not matched to a gene: 4. This CDR3 is 13 amino acids long.

The genes are TRBV19 and TRBJ2-7; D possibly corresponds to TRBD1 (5 bases). Germline loops: CDR1 LNHDA, CDR2 SQIVND (reference sequence). There are 17 residues in the CDR3. The ends were cut back, 7 bases at V and 3 bases at J, with 25 bases in the middle. In DNA, the CDR3 is TGTGCCAGTAAAACCACCTCTGGACATTCCGGAGTCTACGAGCAGTACTTC. Translation: CASKTTSGHSGVYEQYF.

DNA for the CDR3: TGTGCCAGCAGCTCCTACGGGAGGGCCCCAGATACGCAGTATTTT. Protein product: CASSSYGRAPDTQYF. The rearrangement uses TRBV11-3 and TRBJ2-3; 8 bases match TRBD2. Germline CDR1 SGHNT, CDR2 YENEEA. The CDR3 spans 15 residues. The V and J ends lost 4 bases and 4 bases, in that order; junction bases with no gene match: 7.

The chain couples TRBV19 to TRBJ2-5, with TRBD2 matching over 9 bases. CDR1 is LNHDA, CDR2 SQIVND, per germline (reference sequence). The ends lost 3 bases at V and 1 base at J; junction bases unmatched: 3. The CDR3 is made up of 15 amino acids. The CDR3 sequence: CASSIETSGQETQYF. In DNA, the CDR3 is TGTGCCAGTAGTATTGAGACTAGCGGCCAAGAGACCCAGTACTTC.

Comment on this clone: Other DNA variants within this sample encode the same CDR3. The J gene is TRBJ1-2, the V gene TRBV7-9; 8 nucleotides agree with TRBD1. The CDR3 loop spans 13 amino acids. Germline V lookup: CDR1 SEHNR, CDR2 FQNEAQ (reference sequence). V gave up 3 bases and J gave up 7 bases; unmatched junction bases: 4. The CDR3 DNA reads as TGTGCCAGCAGCTTGCCAGGGGGCGGTGGCTACACCTTC. The encoded protein is CASSLPGGGGYTF.

The rearrangement uses TRBV7-6 and TRBJ1-3; perhaps TRBD1 as D (5 bases). The CDR3 spans 19 residues. V was cut by 0 bases and J by 0 bases, with 18 bases left in between. The germline V gene encodes CDR1 SGHVS and CDR2 FNYEAQ. The CDR3 nucleotides read TGTGCCAGCAGCTTAGCAGGGGCAGGAAATAGCCTCTCTGGAAACACCATATATTTT. Its translation is CASSLAGAGNSLSGNTIYF.

V and J are TRBV7-3 and TRBJ2-1; no firm D call. The V and J ends lost 2 bases and 5 bases respectively, with 7 bases between them. The germline V gene encodes CDR1 SGHTA and CDR2 FQGTGA. This CDR3 has 13 residues. This chain's CDR3 is CASSLAGNNEQFF. DNA of the CDR3: TGTGCCAGCAGCTTAGCAGGAAACAATGAGCAGTTCTTC.

This chain connects TRBV14 to TRBJ1-2, with TRBD1 as a possible D gene (6 bases). Trimming removed 5 bases from V and 13 bases from J, with 20 bases in between. The CDR3 runs 13 residues. CDR1 SGHDN and CDR2 FVKESK come from the germline V gene. For the CDR3, the DNA is TGTGCCAGCAGCTCCTACCACCCAGGGGTTTCCACCTTC. Translation gives CASSSYHPGVSTF.

The chain's CDR3 is CSASTLAGGNVSYNEQFF. In DNA, the CDR3 is TGCAGTGCTAGTACACTAGCGGGAGGGAATGTCTCCTACAATGAGCAGTTCTTC. This chain joins TRBV20-1 and TRBJ2-1, with 13 bases matching TRBD2. The germline gives CDR1 DFQATT, CDR2 SNEGSKA (reference sequence). J lost 0 bases, V lost 3 bases, and 8 bases had no gene match. The CDR3 contains 18 residues.

This clone was seen a single time. This sequence joins TRBV9 and TRBJ1-2, with D possibly TRBD1 on 5 matching bases. CDR3 length: 15 amino acids. The germline CDR1 and CDR2 sequences are SGDLS and YYNGEE. Between the trimmed V and J ends, which lost 4 bases and 4 bases, there was a span of 17 bases. The CDR3 nucleotides are TGTGCCAGCAGCCCGGACACTTCCCTAACCTATGGCTACACCTTC. Amino acids: CASSPDTSLTYGYTF.

The chain combines TRBV11-2 with TRBJ1-1; D remains ambiguous. Looked up from germline, CDR1 is SGHAT and CDR2 is FQNNGV. This CDR3 region has 15 residues. With 3 bases removed from V and 1 base from J, the gap between germline ends came to 12 bases. The CDR3 DNA follows: TGTGCCAGCAGCTTTGACTCTTACCCGAACACTGAAGCTTTCTTT. Amino acid sequence: CASSFDSYPNTEAFF.

This clone was observed a handful of times. The chain recombines TRBV6-2 or TRBV6-3 with TRBJ1-6, with a possible D match to TRBD1 (5 bases). Trimming removed 2 bases at V and 6 bases at J, with 11 bases between. The germline CDR1 and CDR2 sequences are MNHEY and SVGEGT. This CDR3 spans 15 amino acids. CDR3: CASSYTRQSNSPLHF. CDR3 nucleotides: TGTGCCAGCAGTTACACGCGACAGAGTAATTCACCCCTCCACTTT.